The clone carrying this T cell receptor (beta chain) was seen at least ten times. The antigen is not known. The data originate from a study of T-cell memory formation after mild COVID-19. 5'RACE with constant-segment primers yielded barcoded, UMI-tagged TCR alpha and TCR beta cDNA libraries. TCRdb independently ran MiXCR on the 5' RACE reads; one entry per CDR3 protein. The profile covers 250,000 to 400,000 distinct CDR3 sequences, with 13% to 15% appearing a single time and approximately 22% taken by the ten largest. Germline V gene lookup returns CDR1 KGHSH and CDR2 LQKENI. V dropped 0 bases and J dropped 1 base, with 6 bases sitting between them. This CDR3 is 14 amino acids long. Study findings and constraints: Shrinking CD4+ clones were chiefly CM and EM; CD8+ ones were chiefly EMRA. Clones contracting across day 15 to 85 had a balanced CD4/CD8 profile; later expanding clones leaned CD4+.

The sequenced material came from PBMCs or a T cell subset sorted from them (not recorded which). This chain connects TRBV18 to TRBJ1-1; the D is unclear. The source of this sequence is a man between 18 and 29 years old who had mild COVID-19 (a few samples of this study predate the infection). Cell type and time point are not known. In DNA, the CDR3 is TGTGCCAGCTCACCACCGCGAGGGAACACTGAAGCTTTCTTT. Protein: CASSPPRGNTEAFF. The variable domain in full, completed from reference TRBV18 and TRBJ1-1, reads NAGVMQNPRHLVRRRGQEARLRCSPMKGHSHVYWYRQLPEEGLKFMVYLQKENIIDESGMPKERFSAEFPKEGPSILRIQQVVRGDSAAYFCASSPPRGNTEAFFGQGTRLTVV.